This T cell receptor beta chain originates from a study of blood T cells in healthy people across ages. Study background: About one barcoded beta molecule per two T cells was captured by template switching.

The CDR3 runs 16 residues. Losses at the gene ends were 0 bases for V and 4 bases for J; bases not matched to a gene: 9. Germline-derived CDR1 and CDR2 are SGHRS and YFSETQ. Peripheral blood was drawn, around 9.5 milliliters per donor. Combining a sample-barcoded 5' primer with a J-beta primer mix, a second PCR ran for about 6 to 12 cycles. From the 5' RACE reads, TCRdb called clonotypes with MiXCR, one entry per CDR3 protein. This table has fewer than 800,000 distinct CDR3 sequences, about half appearing once. The material sequenced was blood. The clonotype was recovered from a woman in her fifties or sixties in good health. The chain is built from TRBV5-1 and TRBJ2-7; TRBD1 matches at 8 bases. CDR3 sequence reads: CASSLEARTGSYEQYF. The CDR3 DNA reads as TGCGCCAGCAGCTTGGAGGCTCGGACAGGGTCGTACGAGCAGTACTTC.